The T cell receptor beta chain under discussion was sequenced for a study of T cells in Graves' hyperthyroidism and ophthalmopathy. What was amplified from RNA transcripts were TCR beta CDR3 regions. TCR CDR3 underwent first-round RT-PCR with the HTBI primer set. In TCRdb, the multiplex PCR reads were re-called with MiXCR into one record per CDR3 protein. The data show hundreds of thousands of distinct CDR3 sequences, more than 12% seen once. The CDR3 totals 15 residues. V was clipped by 7 bases and J by 0 bases; unmatched bases: 4. In this sample, this clonotype turned up many times. The sequence was collected from a woman aged 45-65 years with Graves' ophthalmopathy. What was sequenced was blood. V usage is TRBV12-3 or TRBV12-4 and J usage is TRBJ2-1; 9 bases match TRBD2. The CDR3 sequence: CASTYSGGSYNEQFF. The CDR3 nucleotides read TGTGCCAGCACTTATAGCGGGGGCTCCTACAATGAGCAGTTCTTC.